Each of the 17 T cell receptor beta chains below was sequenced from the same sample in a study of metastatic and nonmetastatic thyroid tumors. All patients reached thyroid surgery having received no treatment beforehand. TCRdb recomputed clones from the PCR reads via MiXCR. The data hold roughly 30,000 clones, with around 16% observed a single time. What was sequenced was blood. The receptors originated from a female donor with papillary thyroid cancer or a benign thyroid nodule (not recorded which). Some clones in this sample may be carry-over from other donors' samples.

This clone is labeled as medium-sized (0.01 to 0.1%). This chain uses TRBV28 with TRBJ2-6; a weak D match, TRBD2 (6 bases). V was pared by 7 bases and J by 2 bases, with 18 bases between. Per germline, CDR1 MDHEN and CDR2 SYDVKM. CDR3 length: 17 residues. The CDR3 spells CASTLGGAGTGANVLTF. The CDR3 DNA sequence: TGTGCCAGCACCCTCGGCGGGGCAGGAACTGGGGCCAACGTCCTGACTTTC.

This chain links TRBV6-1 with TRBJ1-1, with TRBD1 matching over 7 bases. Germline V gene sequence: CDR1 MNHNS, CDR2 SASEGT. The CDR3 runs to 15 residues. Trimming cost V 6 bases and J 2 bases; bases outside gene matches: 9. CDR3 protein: CASRSPTGLNTEAFF. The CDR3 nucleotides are TGTGCCAGCAGATCCCCGACAGGGCTAAACACTGAAGCTTTCTTT.

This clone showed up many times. CDR3 loop: CASSVDLPGLAMDTQYF. The CDR3 coding sequence is TGCGCCAGCAGCGTAGATCTGCCGGGACTAGCTATGGATACGCAGTATTTT. The gene calls are TRBV5-1 and TRBJ2-3, with 9 bases lining up with TRBD2. The junction had 15 bases not matched to a gene; V was cut back by 4 bases and J by 6 bases. The CDR3 runs 17 residues. CDR1 and CDR2 (germline): SGHRS, YFSETQ.

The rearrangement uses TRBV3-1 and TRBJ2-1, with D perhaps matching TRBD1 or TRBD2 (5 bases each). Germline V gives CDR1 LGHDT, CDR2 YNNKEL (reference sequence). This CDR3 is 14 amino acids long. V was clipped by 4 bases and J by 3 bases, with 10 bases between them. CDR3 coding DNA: TGTGCCAGCAGCCGACGGGGCAACTACAATGAGCAGTTCTTC. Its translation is CASSRRGNYNEQFF.

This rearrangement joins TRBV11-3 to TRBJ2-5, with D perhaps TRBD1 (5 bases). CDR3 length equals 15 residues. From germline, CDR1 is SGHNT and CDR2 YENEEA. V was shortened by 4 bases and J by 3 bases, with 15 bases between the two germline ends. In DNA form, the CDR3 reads TGTGCCAGCAGCTCCCTGGACAACCGCGAAGAGACCCAGTACTTC. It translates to CASSSLDNREETQYF.

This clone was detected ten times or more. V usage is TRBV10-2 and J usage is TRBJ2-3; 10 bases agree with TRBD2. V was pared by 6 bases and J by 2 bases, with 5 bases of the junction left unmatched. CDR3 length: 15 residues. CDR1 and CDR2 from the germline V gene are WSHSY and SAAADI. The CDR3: CASRPLAGNTDTQYF. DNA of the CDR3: TGCGCCAGCAGACCACTAGCGGGGAACACAGATACGCAGTATTTT.

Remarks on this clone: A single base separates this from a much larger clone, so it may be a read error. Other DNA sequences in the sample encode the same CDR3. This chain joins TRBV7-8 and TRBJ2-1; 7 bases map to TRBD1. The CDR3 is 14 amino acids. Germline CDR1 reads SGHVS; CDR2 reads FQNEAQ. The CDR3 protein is CASSLTGTYNEQFF. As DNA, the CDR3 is TGCGCCAGCAGCTTGACAGGGACCTACAATGAGCAGTTCTTC.

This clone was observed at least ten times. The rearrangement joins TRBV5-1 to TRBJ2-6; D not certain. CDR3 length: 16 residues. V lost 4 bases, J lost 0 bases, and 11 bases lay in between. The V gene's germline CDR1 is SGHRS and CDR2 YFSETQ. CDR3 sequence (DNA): TGCGCCAGCAGCGGCAGCATTCGCTCTGGGGCCAACGTCCTGACTTTC. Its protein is CASSGSIRSGANVLTF.

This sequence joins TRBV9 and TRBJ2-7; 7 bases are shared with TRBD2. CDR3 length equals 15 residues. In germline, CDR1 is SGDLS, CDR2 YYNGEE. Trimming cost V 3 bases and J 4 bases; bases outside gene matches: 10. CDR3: CASSGAKGGSYEQYF. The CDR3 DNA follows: TGTGCCAGCAGCGGTGCCAAGGGCGGGAGTTACGAGCAGTACTTC.

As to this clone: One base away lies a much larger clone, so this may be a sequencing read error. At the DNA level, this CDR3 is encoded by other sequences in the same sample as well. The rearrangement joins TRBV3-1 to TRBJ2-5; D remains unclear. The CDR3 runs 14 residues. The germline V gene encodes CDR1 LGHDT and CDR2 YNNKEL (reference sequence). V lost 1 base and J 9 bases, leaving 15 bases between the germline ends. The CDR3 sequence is CASSQALYSLSQYF. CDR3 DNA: TGTGCCAGCAGCCAAGCCCTCTACAGCCTTTCCCAGTACTTC.

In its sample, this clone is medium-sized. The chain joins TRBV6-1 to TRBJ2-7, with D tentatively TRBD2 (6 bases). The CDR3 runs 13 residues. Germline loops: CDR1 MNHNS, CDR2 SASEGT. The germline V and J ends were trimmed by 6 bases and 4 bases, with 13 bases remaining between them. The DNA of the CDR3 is TGTGCCAGCAGGGGACGGAGGGAATACGAGCAGTACTTC. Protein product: CASRGRREYEQYF.

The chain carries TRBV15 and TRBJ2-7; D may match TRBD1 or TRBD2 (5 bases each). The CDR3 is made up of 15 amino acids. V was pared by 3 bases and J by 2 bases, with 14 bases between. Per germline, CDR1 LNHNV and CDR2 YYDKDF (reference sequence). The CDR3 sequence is CATSRWVGVAYEQYF. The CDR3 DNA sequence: TGTGCCACCAGCAGGTGGGTGGGGGTCGCCTACGAGCAGTACTTC.

CDR3 sequence (DNA): TGTGCCAGCAGGAGATACAGGGAGGGCTTCTACGAGCAGTACTTC. Translation: CASRRYREGFYEQYF. The V and J genes are TRBV6-1 and TRBJ2-7; a weak D match, TRBD2 (7 bases). The germline V and J ends were trimmed by 6 bases and 3 bases, with 18 bases remaining between them. The CDR3 loop spans 15 amino acids. The germline CDR1 and CDR2 sequences are MNHNS and SASEGT.

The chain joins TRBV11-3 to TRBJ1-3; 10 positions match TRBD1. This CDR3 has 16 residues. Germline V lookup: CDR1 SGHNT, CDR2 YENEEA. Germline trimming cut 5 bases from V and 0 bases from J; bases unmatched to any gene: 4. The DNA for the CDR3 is TGTGCCAGCAGCCCTAGGACAGGGGGCTCTGGAAACACCATATATTTT. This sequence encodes CASSPRTGGSGNTIYF. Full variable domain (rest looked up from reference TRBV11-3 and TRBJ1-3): EAGVVQSPRYKIIEKKQPVAFWCNPISGHNTLYWYLQNLGQGPELLIRYENEEAVDDSQLPKDRFSAERLKGVDSTLKIQPAELGDSAVYLCASSPRTGGSGNTIYFGEGSWLTVV.

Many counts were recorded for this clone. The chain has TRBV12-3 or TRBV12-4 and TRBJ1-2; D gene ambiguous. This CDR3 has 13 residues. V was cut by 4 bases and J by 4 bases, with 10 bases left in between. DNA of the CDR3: TGTGCCAGCAGTTCCGGACCGACCTATGGCTACACCTTC. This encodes CASSSGPTYGYTF.

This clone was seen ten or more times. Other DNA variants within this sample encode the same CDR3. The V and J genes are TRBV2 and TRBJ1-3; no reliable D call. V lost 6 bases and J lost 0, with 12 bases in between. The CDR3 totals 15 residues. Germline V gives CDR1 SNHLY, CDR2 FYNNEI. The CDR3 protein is CASSAQRGSGNTIYF. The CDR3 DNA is TGTGCCAGCAGCGCTCAACGGGGCTCTGGAAACACCATATATTTT.

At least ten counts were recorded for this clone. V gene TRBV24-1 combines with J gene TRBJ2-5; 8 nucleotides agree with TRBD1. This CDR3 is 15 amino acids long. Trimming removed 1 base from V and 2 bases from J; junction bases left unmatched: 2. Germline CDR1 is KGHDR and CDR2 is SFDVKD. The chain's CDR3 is CATSDLQGVQETQYF. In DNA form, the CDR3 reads TGTGCCACCAGTGATTTACAGGGGGTTCAAGAGACCCAGTACTTC.